This T cell receptor beta chain emerged from a study of beta chain features in type 1 diabetes. General observations from the study: A greater similarity of naive, central memory and Treg TCRB repertoires was seen among patients than among healthy donors.

Germline V gene data show CDR1 as SGHNT and CDR2 as YYREEE (reference sequence). V was shortened by 3 bases and J by 1 base, with 8 bases between the two germline ends. This CDR3 comprises 13 residues. This clone was recorded a few times. What it binds is not known. The authors reverse transcribed all of the isolated RNA, so sequencing captured expressed TCRB transcripts. The assay was immunoSEQ multiplex PCR, and TCRdb's table has in-frame clones only and misses some. In the table there are about 210,000 clones, roughly a tenth of which are singletons. CD45RO/CCR7/CD25/CD127/CD95/CD27 separated CD4+ naive, central memory, regulatory and stem cell-like memory cells by sorting.

Sequencing was performed on central memory CD4+ T cells from blood. The genes are TRBV5-4 and TRBJ2-7; no clear D gene. This TCR was sampled from a young man in good health. The DNA of the CDR3 is TGTGCCAGCAGCTCCTTCGAGTCCTACGAGCAGTACTTC. This codes for CASSSFESYEQYF.